These 27 T cell receptor beta chains were all obtained from the same sample, sequenced in a study of T cell responses to AZD1222 COVID-19 vaccine. Method: immunoSEQ multiplex PCR; TCRdb's copy keeps in-frame clones and lacks some. This table has some 140,000 clones, about four fifths appearing once. This material consisted of peripheral blood, taken on day 0 of AZD1222 vaccination. The source is an adult in good health.

This rearrangement joins TRBV5-1 to TRBJ2-5; D is unresolved. Germline lookup yields CDR1 SGHRS and CDR2 YFSETQ. V lost 0 bases, J lost 5 bases, and 8 bases lay in between. The CDR3 covers 13 residues. For the CDR3, the DNA is TGCGCCAGCAGCTTGGGCCCTTGGGAGACCCAGTACTTC. This encodes CASSLGPWETQYF.

This clone was seen only once. The rearrangement joins TRBV18 to TRBJ1-1; D is perhaps TRBD1 (6 bases). V lost 11 bases and J 4 bases, leaving 17 bases between the germline ends. The CDR3 has 13 amino acids. CDR1 and CDR2 (germline): KGHSH, LQKENI. CDR3 in amino acids: CAGQTITVTEAFF. The DNA for the CDR3 is TGTGCCGGACAGACAATTACGGTCACTGAAGCTTTCTTT.

The chain combines TRBV5-4 with TRBJ1-6, with TRBD1 as a possible D gene (6 bases). The germline V gene encodes CDR1 SGHNT and CDR2 YYREEE (reference sequence). The CDR3 has 15 residues. V was pared by 0 bases and J by 7 bases, with 11 bases between. The CDR3 DNA is TGTGCCAGCAGCTTGGTGCAGGGGAAGAATTCACCCCTCCACTTT. Translating gives CASSLVQGKNSPLHF.

The CDR3 DNA reads TGTGCCAGCAGTTACTCCGGGGCGGGGGGCAATCAGCCCCAGCATTTT. This encodes CASSYSGAGGNQPQHF. The V call is TRBV6-2 or TRBV6-3, the J call TRBJ1-5; D possibly corresponds to TRBD1 (5 bases). The ends were cut back, 0 bases at V and 2 bases at J, with 11 bases in the middle. There are 16 residues in the CDR3. Germline CDR1 reads MNHEY; CDR2 reads SVGEGT.

CDR3 in amino acids: CASSGGLGQARGGSYEQYF. The CDR3 bases are TGTGCCAGCAGTGGGGGTCTGGGACAGGCTAGAGGGGGCTCCTACGAGCAGTACTTC. The V call is TRBV2, the J call TRBJ2-7; 8 positions agree with TRBD1. V lost 4 bases and J lost 0; bases outside the gene matches: 17. This CDR3 is built from 19 residues. Germline lookup yields CDR1 SNHLY and CDR2 FYNNEI. The full variable domain, its missing parts supplied by reference TRBV2 and TRBJ2-7, is EPEVTQTPSHQVTQMGQEVILRCVPISNHLYFYWYRQILGQKVEFLVSFYNNEISEKSEIFDDQFSVERPDGSNFTLKIRSTKLEDSAMYFCASSGGLGQARGGSYEQYFGPGTRLTVT.

This clone was detected only a few times. The J gene is TRBJ2-1, the V gene TRBV5-1; D unresolved. The CDR3 extends over 12 amino acids. V dropped 5 bases and J dropped 8 bases, with 11 bases sitting between them. Germline V gives CDR1 SGHRS, CDR2 YFSETQ. CDR3: CASRKTLDEQFF. DNA for the CDR3: TGCGCCAGCAGAAAAACTCTCGATGAGCAGTTCTTC.

The rearrangement uses TRBV7-8 and TRBJ1-5; 9 positions match TRBD1. Germline CDR1 and CDR2: SGHVS and FQNEAQ. The junction had 5 bases not matched to a gene; V was cut back by 5 bases and J by 6 bases. CDR3 length: 14 amino acids. CDR3 loop: CASSIQGAGQPQHF. CDR3 nucleotides: TGTGCCAGCAGCATACAGGGGGCTGGTCAGCCCCAGCATTTT.

Note on this clone: The same CDR3 is also encoded by other DNA sequences in this sample. This chain links TRBV5-1 with TRBJ2-1; D tentatively fits TRBD1 or TRBD2 (6 bases each). CDR1 is SGHRS and CDR2 is YFSETQ in the germline V gene. V gave up 2 bases and J gave up 0 bases, with 9 bases separating them. The CDR3 is made up of 15 amino acids. The chain's CDR3 is CASSLGGSSYNEQFF. Written as DNA, the CDR3 is TGCGCCAGCAGCTTAGGGGGGAGCTCCTACAATGAGCAGTTCTTC.

The V and J genes are TRBV6-5 and TRBJ2-1; D gene uncertain. CDR3 length equals 14 residues. CDR1 is MNHEY and CDR2 is SVGAGI in the germline V gene. Between the trimmed V and J ends, which lost 0 bases and 6 bases, there was a span of 9 bases. The CDR3: CASSYSGGTNEQFF. The DNA of the CDR3 is TGTGCCAGCAGTTACTCTGGCGGTACCAATGAGCAGTTCTTC.

Comment on this clone: Other DNA sequences from this sample encode an identical CDR3 as well. This sequence joins TRBV9 and TRBJ1-3; no clear D. V lost 2 bases, J lost 0 bases, and 6 bases lay in between. Germline CDR1 is SGDLS and CDR2 is YYNGEE. The CDR3 runs 14 residues. The CDR3 sequence is CASSVSLSGNTIYF. Here the CDR3 DNA reads TGTGCCAGCAGCGTTTCCCTCTCTGGAAACACCATATATTTT.

This clone was observed a handful of times. The rearrangement joins TRBV5-1 to TRBJ1-1; D call uncertain. This CDR3 contains 13 residues. CDR1 is SGHRS and CDR2 is YFSETQ in the germline V gene. The V end lost 0 bases, the J end lost 6 bases, and 9 bases lay between the germline ends. The CDR3 sequence: CASSLDPRAEAFF. DNA of the CDR3: TGCGCCAGCAGCTTGGACCCGAGAGCTGAAGCTTTCTTT.

The V gene is TRBV29-1, the J gene TRBJ2-7; 8 bases fit TRBD2. With 4 bases clipped from V and 7 bases from J, the junction kept 12 bases outside the gene matches. The CDR3 is 14 residues long. Per the germline V gene, CDR1 is SQVTM and CDR2 is ANQGSEA. The CDR3 DNA reads TGCAGCGTTGGGGGGACCGGGACTAGTGGGGAGCAGTACTTC. Encoded protein: CSVGGTGTSGEQYF.

The chain links TRBV5-1 to TRBJ1-2, with 7 positions matching TRBD1. There are 14 residues in the CDR3. Looked up from germline, CDR1 is SGHRS and CDR2 is YFSETQ. V lost 4 bases, J lost 4 bases, and 7 bases stayed unmatched. CDR3 DNA sequence: TGCGCCAGCAGCAACAGACAGGGTGGCTATGGCTACACCTTC. Its protein product is CASSNRQGGYGYTF.

The chain employs TRBV9 and TRBJ2-7; a weak D match, TRBD2 (5 bases). The V and J ends lost 0 bases and 4 bases respectively, with 11 bases between them. Germline assignment: CDR1 SGDLS and CDR2 YYNGEE. The CDR3 length is 14 residues. The CDR3 region is CASSVADSSYEQYF. The DNA of the CDR3 is TGTGCCAGCAGCGTAGCGGACTCATCATACGAGCAGTACTTC.

The chain employs TRBV3-1 (or the pseudogene TRBV3-2) and TRBJ1-6, with D perhaps TRBD1 (6 bases). CDR3 length: 15 residues. Between the trimmed V and J ends, which lost 4 bases and 7 bases, there was a span of 14 bases. Germline CDR1 LGHDT, CDR2 YNNKEL (reference sequence). The CDR3 DNA sequence: TGTGCCAGCAGCCGCATGGACAGCCACAATTCACCCCTCCACTTT. Amino acids: CASSRMDSHNSPLHF.

The chain couples TRBV4-2 to TRBJ1-5; a possible D gene is TRBD1 (5 bases). There are 13 residues in the CDR3. Germline V CDR1 and CDR2: LGHNA, YNFKEQ. The V and J ends lost 0 bases and 9 bases respectively, with 9 bases between them. In DNA form, the CDR3 reads TGTGCCAGCAGCCAAGATGGGGGGATGCCCCAGCATTTT. It is translated as CASSQDGGMPQHF.

The CDR3 nucleotides read TGTGCCAGCAGTGAGCGGGCCCGAGCAGAATACAATGAGCAGTTCTTC. Protein sequence: CASSERARAEYNEQFF. The chain carries TRBV6-1 and TRBJ2-1; TRBD2 is a possible D gene (5 bases). The V gene's germline CDR1 is MNHNS and CDR2 SASEGT. CDR3 length: 16 residues. V lost 3 bases, J lost 4 bases, and 16 bases lay in between.

This clone turned up a few times. The V gene is TRBV5-1, the J gene TRBJ2-3; D is ambiguous. The germline CDR1 and CDR2 sequences are SGHRS and YFSETQ. The CDR3 loop spans 17 amino acids. V lost 3 bases and J lost 2, with 19 bases in between. The CDR3 DNA reads as TGCGCCAGCAGCTACTCGGCCGACACTGAGATCACAGATACGCAGTATTTT. It codes for CASSYSADTEITDTQYF.

CDR3: CASSQDRGVGNTIYF. DNA of the CDR3: TGTGCCAGCAGCCAGGACAGGGGGGTAGGAAACACCATATATTTT. This chain uses TRBV7-9 with TRBJ1-3; 10 nucleotides match TRBD1. The CDR3 has 15 amino acids. CDR1 is SEHNR, CDR2 FQNEAQ, per germline (reference sequence). Unmatched junction bases numbered 5, after V lost 5 bases and J lost 4 bases.

The CDR3 coding sequence is TGCGCCAGCAGCTTGGGGGAGCTGAACACTGAAGCTTTCTTT. Translation: CASSLGELNTEAFF. The gene calls are TRBV5-1 and TRBJ1-1; D gene unclear. With 0 bases removed from V and 0 bases from J, the gap between germline ends came to 6 bases. Germline CDR1 and CDR2: SGHRS and YFSETQ. CDR3 length equals 14 residues.

This clone came up once. The chain recombines TRBV5-6 with TRBJ1-1; D is unclear. The V and J ends lost 3 bases and 0 bases respectively, with 6 bases between them. The CDR3 covers 13 residues. Germline V gives CDR1 SGHDT, CDR2 YYEEEE. The CDR3 sequence: CASSSTVNTEAFF. In DNA, the CDR3 is TGTGCCAGCAGCTCTACTGTGAACACTGAAGCTTTCTTT.

The J gene is TRBJ2-2, the V gene TRBV7-9, with D perhaps matching TRBD1 (6 bases). The germline CDR1 and CDR2 sequences are SEHNR and FQNEAQ (reference sequence). This CDR3 is built from 15 residues. The V and J ends lost 3 bases and 4 bases respectively, with 12 bases between them. The CDR3 bases are TGTGCCAGCAGCTTTACAGGGAAGAGCACCGGGGAGCTGTTTTTT. This encodes CASSFTGKSTGELFF.

The V and J genes are TRBV3-1 (or the pseudogene TRBV3-2) and TRBJ1-2; 8 bases agree with TRBD1. There are 16 residues in the CDR3. Germline CDR1 LGHDT, CDR2 YNNKEL (reference sequence). Trimming cost V 4 bases and J 4 bases; bases outside gene matches: 11. CDR3 loop: CASSPTKAGGTYGYTF. In DNA, the CDR3 is TGTGCCAGCAGCCCCACGAAGGCAGGGGGCACCTATGGCTACACCTTC.

This clone was picked up a small number of times. The rearrangement links TRBV5-1 to TRBJ1-2, with a tentative D call TRBD1 (5 bases). The V end was cut by 2 bases, the J end by 6 bases, with 14 bases between. The CDR3 is made up of 14 amino acids. Looked up from germline, CDR1 is SGHRS and CDR2 is YFSETQ. Written as DNA, the CDR3 is TGCGCCAGCAGCTTAGGGGTCGAGGGGAATGGCTACACCTTC. This gives the protein CASSLGVEGNGYTF.

The chain is built from TRBV19 and TRBJ1-1; 7 positions match TRBD1. Germline CDR1 LNHDA, CDR2 SQIVND (reference sequence). After removal of 6 bases from V and 4 bases from J, the junction contained 2 bases not matched to a gene. The CDR3 is 12 amino acids. The CDR3, as DNA: TGTGCCAGTAGGACAGGGATCACTGAAGCTTTCTTT. Translation: CASRTGITEAFF.

V gene TRBV19 combines with J gene TRBJ1-2; D is possibly TRBD1 (5 bases). V was cut by 3 bases and J by 4 bases, with 18 bases left in between. This CDR3 spans 16 amino acids. In germline, CDR1 is LNHDA, CDR2 SQIVND (reference sequence). CDR3 DNA: TGTGCCAGTAGTATCGACAAAGTCTCAGGGAGCTATGGCTACACCTTC. It yields the protein CASSIDKVSGSYGYTF. The full variable domain, with the rest looked up from reference TRBV19 and TRBJ1-2, is DGGITQSPKYLFRKEGQNVTLSCEQNLNHDAMYWYRQDPGQGLRLIYYSQIVNDFQKGDIAEGYSVSREKKESFPLTVTSAQKNPTAFYLCASSIDKVSGSYGYTFGSGTRLTVV.

This chain connects TRBV2 to TRBJ1-1; unclear D gene. Trimming cost V 8 bases and J 1 base, with 14 bases left between them. CDR3 size: 14 residues. Germline CDR1 reads SNHLY; CDR2 reads FYNNEI. The CDR3 sequence is CASEVVGGNTEAFF. The CDR3, as DNA: TGTGCCAGCGAAGTTGTAGGAGGGAACACTGAAGCTTTCTTT. The variable domain in full, completed from reference TRBV2 and TRBJ1-1, reads EPEVTQTPSHQVTQMGQEVILRCVPISNHLYFYWYRQILGQKVEFLVSFYNNEISEKSEIFDDQFSVERPDGSNFTLKIRSTKLEDSAMYFCASEVVGGNTEAFFGQGTRLTVV.